This T cell receptor beta chain was sequenced in a study of control samples from healthy donors and cancer patients. The ends lost 7 bases at V and 2 bases at J; junction bases unmatched: 7. CDR3 size: 14 residues. Germline V lookup: CDR1 LNHNV, CDR2 YYDKDF (reference sequence). Repertoires were generated with immunoSEQ multiplex PCR, while TCRdb's copy carries only in-frame clones and drops some. The profile covers 150,000 to 170,000 clones, with just under 95% appearing a single time and 5.7% taken by the ten largest. The specimen sequenced was blood. V gene TRBV15 combines with J gene TRBJ1-2; TRBD1 matches at 7 bases. This TCR was recovered from a middle-aged man in good health. DNA for the CDR3: TGTGCCACCACCAAACAGGGGATAAACTATGGCTACACCTTC. It encodes CATTKQGINYGYTF.